This TCR beta chain appears in the sequencing data of a study of neurological immune-mediated disorders. Notes on the study in general: CDR3 amino acid sequences found in expanded clones were never shared across subjects, suggesting private repertoires in all groups.

This clonotype was observed at least ten times. Its antigen remains unknown. TCRdb re-analysed the 5' RACE reads in MiXCR, keeping a single row per CDR3 protein. Seen here are tens of thousands of distinct CDR3 sequences, roughly 2.5% observed once, and the top ten hold roughly 2.5%. This CDR3 spans 15 amino acids. The V end lost 0 bases, the J end lost 2 bases, and 14 bases lay between the germline ends. Germline assignment: CDR1 DFQATT and CDR2 SNEGSKA (reference sequence). The receptor's source is a woman aged 45-60 years with multiple sclerosis. Material for sequencing was PBMCs. The chain uses TRBV20-1 and TRBJ2-7; possibly TRBD1 for D (5 bases). CDR3 nucleotides: TGCAGTGCTAGAGATCAAGGGGATATTGCCTACGAGCAGTACTTC. This gives the protein CSARDQGDIAYEQYF.